This T cell receptor beta chain is from a study of T cell responses to AZD1222 COVID-19 vaccine. The J segment lost 4 bases and the V segment lost 7 bases, leaving 12 bases of the junction unmatched. The CDR3 is made up of 15 amino acids. Germline assignment: CDR1 MNHEY and CDR2 SVGAGI. Sequencing was performed with immunoSEQ multiplex PCR; in TCRdb, only in-frame clones are kept and a portion is missing. The sample comprises about 120,000 clones, approximately 90% of which are singletons, and around 1.5% rests with the top ten. The sequence came from an adult in good health. The input for sequencing was peripheral blood, taken on day 0 of AZD1222 vaccination. The genes are TRBV6-5 and TRBJ1-1; 7 bases fit TRBD1. CDR3 nucleotides: TGTGCCAGCACCCTCCCCTCAGGGGGGGGCACTGAAGCTTTCTTT. Protein: CASTLPSGGGTEAFF.